These T cell receptor beta chains were read from a single sample in a study of cytomegalovirus exposure and HLA in healthy donors. This table comes from immunoSEQ multiplex PCR, and its TCRdb copy is limited to in-frame clones, with some not included. The sample records 71,000 or so clones, 85% to 95% being singletons. The material sequenced was PBMCs. Receptors originate from a young woman in good health and CMV-seronegative. Both conserved end residues are trimmed from each CDR3.

v_gene	len	j_gene	CDR3aa
TRBV10-3	13	TRBJ2-5	AISGGAPEEETQY
TRBV1	15	TRBJ1-2	TSSQVSQGKANYGYT
TRBV11-2	11	TRBJ2-3	ASRATSTDTQY
TRBV2	13	TRBJ2-7	ASSETGLSAYEQY
TRBV4-1	13	TRBJ2-1	ASSQDPGTYNEQF
TRBV9	14	TRBJ2-3	ASSVTDSASTDTQY
TRBV7-3	13	TRBJ1-2	ASSLAGGNNYGYT
TRBV6-5	11	TRBJ2-3	ASKNRGPDTQY
TRBV28	12	TRBJ2-7	ASSAETGAYEQY
TRBV19	11	TRBJ1-5	ASSEDTYQPQH
TRBV7-2	12	TRBJ1-2	ASSLDRGHSGYT
TRBV9	12	TRBJ2-7	ASSVGPLSYEQY
TRBV2	15	TRBJ2-3	ASSDSGRALVTDTQY
TRBV23-1	16	TRBJ1-5	ASSPTGTDDYSNQPQH
TRBV7-7	17	TRBJ1-5	ASSLASRNTGGKDQPQH
TRBV6-5	13	TRBJ2-5	ASSSGSRDAETQY
TRBV30	11	TRBJ1-1	AWSVLLNTEAF
TRBV13	13	TRBJ2-7	ASSLAGLAGESLY
TRBV4-2	15	TRBJ2-2	ASSQELMGGSPGELF
TRBV7-2	15	TRBJ2-1	ASSFPTVGSSYNEQF
TRBV18	12	TRBJ1-2	ASSPLRGHYGYT
TRBV5-1	13	TRBJ2-5	ASSLFLAGQETQY
TRBV6-5	11	TRBJ2-7	ASSSEAAYEQY
TRBV28	13	TRBJ1-3	ASSPGALSGNTIY
TRBV5-1	13	TRBJ2-1	ASSPTQQGYNEQF
TRBV5-6	13	TRBJ2-7	ASSPTANSHYEQY
TRBV29-1	12	TRBJ1-2	SVVRSRTPSFFT
TRBV28	15	TRBJ2-3	ASSPLSGLADTDTQY
TRBV9	12	TRBJ2-1	ASSPRGLAGEQF
TRBV7-2	15	TRBJ2-5	ASSLAGLAGEQETQY
TRBV6-1	14	TRBJ1-3	ASSENRVHSGNTIY
TRBV30	15	TRBJ2-2	AWSAPRWGRDTGELF
TRBV7-9	14	TRBJ1-5	ASSQTGSGSNQPQH
TRBV7-6	13	TRBJ2-7	ASSSEQGRHYEQY
TRBV7-9	13	TRBJ1-2	ASSLGVAAAYGYT
TRBV4-2	14	TRBJ1-3	ASSHYSQVSGNTIY
TRBV28	12	TRBJ2-7	ASSPAGQKYEQY
TRBV5-4	10	TRBJ2-2	ASSFYGGELF
TRBV25-1	12	TRBJ1-2	ASSEYDRVDGYT
TRBV7-8	11	TRBJ2-7	ASSTGLSYEQY
TRBV11-3	13	TRBJ2-7	ASSARTGRNYEQY
TRBV2	12	TRBJ1-2	ASSEVGTAYGYT
TRBV30	13	TRBJ2-1	AWSPSGGGYNEQF
TRBV5-1	13	TRBJ2-1	ASSLVPMSHNEQF
TRBV29-1	14	TRBJ2-1	SVGRASTHTHNEQF
TRBV13	13	TRBJ1-1	ASSLRRQLNTEAF
TRBV19	14	TRBJ2-2	ASSILAGGGTGELF
TRBV7-9	14	TRBJ2-1	ASSLITSGPYNEQF
TRBV6-5	10	TRBJ2-5	ASTSIGQTQY
TRBV4-1	13	TRBJ1-5	ASSQVDRSNQPQH
TRBV18	12	TRBJ1-1	ASSPQKLDTEAF
TRBV7-2	10	TRBJ2-7	ASSLTGNEQY
TRBV11-2	15	TRBJ2-4	ASSPVRTGGNKNIQY
TRBV27	17	TRBJ2-1	ASSPKIKRGQKESNEQF